These 27 T cell receptor beta chains share one sample of origin, sequenced in a study of blood T cell repertoires in COVID-19. The method was immunoSEQ multiplex PCR; TCRdb's version includes in-frame clones alone and lacks a portion of them. The table includes some 350,000 clones, approximately 87% detected once. Sequenced input: peripheral blood. The receptors stem from a woman between 50 and 59 years old with COVID-19, enrolled during active disease.

This clone came up a few times. V is TRBV18 and J is TRBJ2-7; TRBD1 matches 11 bases. The germline gives CDR1 KGHSH, CDR2 LQKENI. The CDR3 covers 15 residues. Trimming at V came to 3 bases and at J to 3 bases, leaving 4 bases not matched to a gene. CDR3 bases: TGTGCCAGCTCACCCCCGGACAGGGGGCTCTACGAGCAGTACTTC. It codes for CASSPPDRGLYEQYF.

This sequence joins TRBV2 and TRBJ1-1, with D unresolved. The CDR3 sequence is 13 residues long. Germline V gene sequence: CDR1 SNHLY, CDR2 FYNNEI. V was shortened by 5 bases and J by 4 bases, with 11 bases between the two germline ends. CDR3 coding DNA: TGTGCCAGCAGTTTAGAGAAAACCACTGAAGCTTTCTTT. This gives the protein CASSLEKTTEAFF.

This chain uses TRBV9 with TRBJ1-1; 7 nucleotides agree with TRBD1. Germline assignment: CDR1 SGDLS and CDR2 YYNGEE. The length of the CDR3 is 14 residues. The J segment lost 1 base and the V segment lost 3 bases, leaving 3 bases of the junction unmatched. The CDR3 loop reads CASSGGQRNTEAFF. The CDR3 nucleotides are TGTGCCAGCAGCGGGGGACAGAGGAACACTGAAGCTTTCTTT.

This clone was seen more than once but under ten times. The chain is built from TRBV7-3 and TRBJ2-1, with no clear D. The CDR3 spans 13 residues. The V end was cut by 3 bases, the J end by 8 bases, with 11 bases between. CDR1 and CDR2 (germline): SGHTA, FQGTGA. The CDR3, as DNA: TGTGCCAGCAGCTTTCAGCGTGAGGATGAGCAGTTCTTC. Translated: CASSFQREDEQFF.

This clone was seen more than once but under ten times. The V gene is TRBV19, the J gene TRBJ2-1; 11 bases are shared with TRBD1. Germline CDR1 reads LNHDA; CDR2 reads SQIVND (reference sequence). Germline trimming cut 1 base from V and 2 bases from J; bases unmatched to any gene: 4. This CDR3 is 17 amino acids long. The CDR3 bases are TGTGCCAGTAGTATAGGACCGGGACAGGGGGCCTACAATGAGCAGTTCTTC. It encodes CASSIGPGQGAYNEQFF. The full variable domain, rest sourced from reference TRBV19 and TRBJ2-1, is DGGITQSPKYLFRKEGQNVTLSCEQNLNHDAMYWYRQDPGQGLRLIYYSQIVNDFQKGDIAEGYSVSREKKESFPLTVTSAQKNPTAFYLCASSIGPGQGAYNEQFFGPGTRLTVL.

The chain couples TRBV28 to TRBJ2-1; 8 positions match TRBD2. Trimming removed 4 bases from V and 6 bases from J; junction bases left unmatched: 11. The CDR3 runs to 16 residues. Per the germline V gene, CDR1 is MDHEN and CDR2 is SYDVKM. The CDR3 region is CASSSFSEREINEQFF. The CDR3 nucleotides are TGTGCCAGCAGTTCCTTCTCGGAGCGGGAGATCAATGAGCAGTTCTTC.

This rearrangement joins TRBV30 to TRBJ1-1, with 8 bases aligning to TRBD1. The germline gives CDR1 GTSNPN, CDR2 SVGIG (reference sequence). The CDR3 has 14 residues. V was clipped by 5 bases and J by 4 bases; unmatched bases: 9. Here the CDR3 reads CAWVFRGRATEAFF. CDR3 DNA: TGTGCCTGGGTCTTCAGGGGGCGGGCCACTGAAGCTTTCTTT.

The rearrangement uses TRBV19 and TRBJ1-5; no reliable D call. This CDR3 contains 14 residues. V gave up 10 bases and J gave up 4 bases, with 17 bases separating them. Germline V CDR1 and CDR2: LNHDA, SQIVND (reference sequence). The CDR3 DNA is TGTGCCACCTACTCAACAGAACCTAATCAGCCCCAGCATTTT. Encoded protein: CATYSTEPNQPQHF.

The chain links TRBV7-9 to TRBJ2-2, with a weak D call TRBD1 (6 bases). The V end was cut by 5 bases, the J end by 2 bases, with 12 bases between. From germline, CDR1 is SEHNR and CDR2 FQNEAQ (reference sequence). The length of the CDR3 is 15 residues. CDR3 region: CASSPRQANTGELFF. The DNA of the CDR3 is TGTGCCAGCAGCCCCCGACAGGCTAACACCGGGGAGCTGTTTTTT.

The chain carries TRBV5-4 and TRBJ1-4; 7 bases line up with TRBD1. V lost 3 bases to trimming and J lost 3 bases; unmatched junction nucleotides: 5. This CDR3 has 15 amino acids. Germline V gene lookup returns CDR1 SGHNT and CDR2 YYREEE (reference sequence). DNA of the CDR3: TGTGCCAGCAGCTCGAAGACAGGGTCTAATGAAAAACTGTTTTTT. As protein: CASSSKTGSNEKLFF.

The chain joins TRBV7-2 to TRBJ1-5; possible D gene TRBD1, 5 bases. Germline V gene lookup returns CDR1 SGHTA and CDR2 FQGNSA. CDR3 length equals 14 residues. The germline V and J ends were trimmed by 2 bases and 7 bases, with 12 bases remaining between them. Here the CDR3 reads CASSLQPGGQPQHF. CDR3 sequence (DNA): TGTGCCAGCAGCTTACAACCCGGGGGGCAGCCCCAGCATTTT.

The rearrangement links TRBV7-8 to TRBJ1-1, with 9 positions matching TRBD1. V lost 5 bases and J lost 5; bases outside the gene matches: 12. The CDR3 spans 16 residues. Germline CDR1 and CDR2: SGHVS and FQNEAQ. This CDR3 is CASSPGADRGRTEAFF. CDR3 DNA sequence: TGTGCCAGCAGCCCCGGGGCGGACAGGGGAAGGACTGAAGCTTTCTTT.

V is TRBV12-3 or TRBV12-4 and J is TRBJ2-7; possible D gene TRBD2, 6 bases. The CDR3 spans 13 residues. V lost 8 bases, J lost 6 bases, and 17 bases lay in between. The CDR3 DNA is TGTGCCAGCCGCGCGATCGGGGGAACCGAGCAGTACTTC. Translation gives CASRAIGGTEQYF.

The chain carries TRBV5-1 and TRBJ2-3; D is undetermined. The CDR3 sequence is 14 residues long. Trimming left V 0 bases short and J 4 bases short, with 9 bases between. The germline V gene has CDR1 SGHRS and CDR2 YFSETQ. The CDR3: CASSLEPRSDTQYF. The CDR3 DNA follows: TGCGCCAGCAGCTTGGAGCCCCGATCAGATACGCAGTATTTT.

The chain joins TRBV3-1 (or the pseudogene TRBV3-2) to TRBJ2-7, with 12 bases aligning to TRBD2. V shed 4 bases, J shed 4 bases, and the junction held 5 bases outside the gene matches. Per the germline V gene, CDR1 is LGHDT and CDR2 is YNNKEL (reference sequence). This CDR3 has 15 residues. The CDR3 region is CASSLLLAGGYEQYF. The CDR3 region has the DNA TGTGCCAGCAGCCTCCTACTAGCGGGAGGTTACGAGCAGTACTTC.

About this clone: This specimen includes other DNA sequences encoding the same CDR3. The V call is TRBV7-9, the J call TRBJ2-1, with 13 bases that match TRBD2. CDR1 is SEHNR, CDR2 FQNEAQ, per germline (reference sequence). J gave up 7 bases and V 5 bases, and 5 bases lay outside the gene matches. This CDR3 comprises 15 residues. The CDR3, as DNA: TGTGCCAGCAGCCCCGGGACTAGCGGGAATAATGAGCAGTTCTTC. Its protein is CASSPGTSGNNEQFF. Variable domain in full (rest from reference TRBV7-9 and TRBJ2-1): DTGVSQNPRHKITKRGQNVTFRCDPISEHNRLYWYRQTLGQGPEFLTYFQNEAQLEKSRLLSDRFSAERPKGSFSTLEIQRTEQGDSAMYLCASSPGTSGNNEQFFGPGTRLTVL.

The gene calls are TRBV19 and TRBJ2-5, with 8 positions matching TRBD1. Looked up from germline, CDR1 is LNHDA and CDR2 is SQIVND (reference sequence). This CDR3 is 12 amino acids long. The V segment lost 6 bases and the J segment 5 bases; nucleotides outside the gene matches: 2. DNA for the CDR3: TGTGCCAGTAGCAGACAGGGGGAGACCCAGTACTTC. This codes for CASSRQGETQYF.

This clone was counted only a few times. This chain joins TRBV5-6 and TRBJ2-2, with 16 bases identical to TRBD2. J was trimmed by 2 bases and V by 0 bases; bases with no gene match: 4. In germline, CDR1 is SGHDT, CDR2 YYEEEE. This CDR3 region has 19 residues. The CDR3 loop reads CASSLEGLAGGINTGELFF. As DNA, the CDR3 is TGTGCCAGCAGCTTGGAGGGACTAGCGGGAGGGATTAACACCGGGGAGCTGTTTTTT. Complete variable domain (other parts from reference TRBV5-6 and TRBJ2-2): DAGVTQSPTHLIKTRGQQVTLRCSPKSGHDTVSWYQQALGQGPQFIFQYYEEEERQRGNFPDRFSGHQFPNYSSELNVNALLLGDSALYLCASSLEGLAGGINTGELFFGEGSRLTVL.

The chain combines TRBV19 with TRBJ1-2; no clear D. CDR1 is LNHDA and CDR2 is SQIVND in the germline V gene (reference sequence). The germline V and J ends were trimmed by 0 bases and 7 bases, with 12 bases remaining between them. The CDR3 sequence is 14 residues long. In DNA, the CDR3 is TGTGCCAGTAGTATAGATTCGGTGCCGGGTGGCTACACCTTC. Translating it yields CASSIDSVPGGYTF. Based on the CDR3 plus reference TRBV19 and TRBJ1-2, the full variable domain is DGGITQSPKYLFRKEGQNVTLSCEQNLNHDAMYWYRQDPGQGLRLIYYSQIVNDFQKGDIAEGYSVSREKKESFPLTVTSAQKNPTAFYLCASSIDSVPGGYTFGSGTRLTVV.

V usage is TRBV23-1 and J usage is TRBJ2-7; the D gene is possibly TRBD1 (7 bases). TRBV23-1 is reported as an ORF; its role is uncertain. Trimming removed 0 bases from V and 0 bases from J, with 18 bases in between. This CDR3 has 18 amino acids. As DNA, the CDR3 is TGCGCCAGCAGTCAATCGGGATTCGGCGGGACAGACTCCTACGAGCAGTACTTC. It translates to CASSQSGFGGTDSYEQYF.

The chain links TRBV4-1 to TRBJ2-3, with 7 bases identical to TRBD1. The V gene's germline CDR1 is MGHRA and CDR2 YSYEKL. The junction had 7 bases not matched to a gene; V was cut back by 0 bases and J by 1 base. This CDR3 comprises 17 residues. CDR3 amino acids: CASSQDGAGGGTDTQYF. The CDR3 bases are TGCGCCAGCAGCCAAGATGGTGCAGGGGGAGGCACAGATACGCAGTATTTT.

V gene TRBV9 combines with J gene TRBJ1-2; D gene uncertain. This CDR3 comprises 12 residues. From germline, CDR1 is SGDLS and CDR2 YYNGEE. The V and J ends lost 4 bases and 3 bases respectively, with 7 bases between them. The CDR3 sequence: CASSKQDYGYTF. The DNA of the CDR3 is TGTGCCAGCAGCAAGCAGGACTATGGCTACACCTTC.

The chain couples TRBV5-1 to TRBJ2-1; D uncertain. The CDR3 runs 15 residues. Germline V lookup: CDR1 SGHRS, CDR2 YFSETQ. Trimming removed 0 bases at V and 3 bases at J, with 10 bases between. The CDR3 nucleotides are TGCGCCAGCAGCTTGGGGTTTAGTGACTACAATGAGCAGTTCTTC. Its protein product is CASSLGFSDYNEQFF.

The chain combines TRBV4-1 with TRBJ2-3; D possibly corresponds to TRBD2 (6 bases). The CDR3 runs to 16 residues. Looked up from germline, CDR1 is MGHRA and CDR2 is YSYEKL. V was clipped by 4 bases and J by 0 bases, with 14 bases between them. The CDR3 region has the DNA TGCGCCAGCAGCCCGACTTTAGCGGCTAGCACAGATACGCAGTATTTT. It codes for CASSPTLAASTDTQYF.

As DNA, the CDR3 is TGTGCCAGCAACGGGGGGCATGACGGGGAGCTGTTTTTT. It yields the protein CASNGGHDGELFF. This chain connects TRBV2 to TRBJ2-2; possibly TRBD2 for D (7 bases). V lost 7 bases and J lost 7, with 13 bases in between. This CDR3 contains 13 residues. CDR1 and CDR2 (germline): SNHLY, FYNNEI.

The V call is TRBV7-9, the J call TRBJ1-1, with D unclear. The germline V gene encodes CDR1 SEHNR and CDR2 FQNEAQ (reference sequence). The CDR3 sequence is 13 residues long. Trimming stripped 5 bases from V and 0 bases from J, with 7 bases between. DNA for the CDR3: TGTGCCAGCAGCCTAACCATGAACACTGAAGCTTTCTTT. Residues: CASSLTMNTEAFF.

The V and J genes are TRBV5-1 and TRBJ1-3; 7 positions match TRBD1. The CDR3 loop spans 15 amino acids. Looked up from germline, CDR1 is SGHRS and CDR2 is YFSETQ. Trimming took 3 bases from V and 0 from J; bases not matched to a gene: 3. CDR3 nucleotide sequence: TGCGCCAGCAGCTACGGACAGGACTCTGGAAACACCATATATTTT. Protein: CASSYGQDSGNTIYF. Based on the CDR3 plus reference TRBV5-1 and TRBJ1-3, the full variable domain is KAGVTQTPRYLIKTRGQQVTLSCSPISGHRSVSWYQQTPGQGLQFLFEYFSETQRNKGNFPGRFSGRQFSNSRSEMNVSTLELGDSALYLCASSYGQDSGNTIYFGEGSWLTVV.